The clone carrying this T cell receptor beta chain came up once. This entry is derived from a study of somatic mutations in cytotoxic T cells in rheumatoid arthritis. The table came from immunoSEQ multiplex PCR; TCRdb's copy has only in-frame clones and leaves some out. The table lists about 6,700 clones, roughly 71% of them singletons. The germline V gene encodes CDR1 MNHNS and CDR2 SASEGT. The ends were cut back, 6 bases at V and 5 bases at J, with 13 bases in the middle. The CDR3 spans 14 residues. Sequencing was performed on CD8+ T cells sorted from blood. The source is a man between 40 and 49 years old in good health. V and J are TRBV6-1 and TRBJ1-4; D is possibly TRBD1 (6 bases). The CDR3 here is CASRVGDTNEKLFF. In DNA form, the CDR3 reads TGTGCCAGCAGGGTGGGGGACACGAATGAAAAACTGTTTTTT.